Each of the 7 T cell receptor beta chains below was sequenced from the same sample in a study of graft-versus-host responses after intestinal transplantation. Their target antigens are unknown. TCRdb's copy holds only in-frame clones and misses some; the assay was immunoSEQ multiplex PCR. Of 85,000 to 100,000 clones in the sample, around 90% are singletons; the top ten hold about 0.34%. Sequences were derived from unstimulated CD4+ T cells sorted from spleen or lymph node cells, sampled before transplant. These receptors were collected from a human donor who was the organ donor for an intestinal transplant.

This clone was detected once. The rearrangement uses TRBV5-1 and TRBJ2-5, with TRBD2 matching 10 bases. CDR1 is SGHRS, CDR2 YFSETQ, per germline. The CDR3 covers 17 residues. Losses at the gene ends were 1 base for V and 1 base for J; bases not matched to a gene: 7. The CDR3 region has the DNA TGCGCCAGCAGCTTGCGGAGCGGGGGGGCCTCCCAAGAGACCCAGTACTTC. This codes for CASSLRSGGASQETQYF.

The genes are TRBV6-1 and TRBJ1-5; D ambiguous. The germline V and J ends were trimmed by 2 bases and 5 bases, with 16 bases remaining between them. This CDR3 spans 16 amino acids. The germline V gene has CDR1 MNHNS and CDR2 SASEGT. Here the CDR3 reads CASSELAGSAYQPQHF. In DNA form, the CDR3 reads TGTGCCAGCAGTGAATTGGCAGGTTCTGCCTATCAGCCCCAGCATTTT.

The rearrangement links TRBV28 to TRBJ1-3, with TRBD1 as a possible D gene (5 bases). V shed 11 bases and J shed 0 bases, with 8 bases lying between them. The CDR3 is made up of 12 amino acids. Germline lookup yields CDR1 MDHEN and CDR2 SYDVKM. In DNA, the CDR3 is TGTGCCGGGGGGGACTCTGGAAACACCATATATTTT. This codes for CAGGDSGNTIYF.

V usage is TRBV6-5 and J usage is TRBJ2-7; D gene ambiguous. This CDR3 is 16 amino acids long. Trimming removed 3 bases from V and 0 bases from J, with 15 bases in between. From germline, CDR1 is MNHEY and CDR2 SVGAGI. CDR3 region: CASSYSAETTSYEQYF. The CDR3 DNA follows: TGTGCCAGCAGTTATTCGGCGGAAACTACCTCCTACGAGCAGTACTTC.

This clone turned up a few times. The gene calls are TRBV29-1 and TRBJ1-1; no reliable D call. The CDR3 contains 11 residues. Trimming shortened V by 3 bases and J by 6 bases, and 8 bases separated the two germline ends. Germline V lookup: CDR1 SQVTM, CDR2 ANQGSEA. CDR3 amino acids: CSVEPTAEAFF. For the CDR3, the DNA is TGCAGCGTTGAGCCAACAGCTGAAGCTTTCTTT.

The V call is TRBV5-1, the J call TRBJ2-5; D is possibly TRBD1 (5 bases). The CDR3 loop spans 14 amino acids. The germline V gene encodes CDR1 SGHRS and CDR2 YFSETQ. The ends were cut back, 0 bases at V and 3 bases at J, with 9 bases in the middle. The CDR3 loop reads CASSLGGQEETQYF. The CDR3 DNA reads as TGCGCCAGCAGCTTGGGGGGCCAGGAAGAGACCCAGTACTTC.

The V gene is TRBV30, the J gene TRBJ2-2; 8 bases fit TRBD1. The CDR3 length is 18 residues. The germline CDR1 and CDR2 sequences are GTSNPN and SVGIG (reference sequence). The V gene end was trimmed by 3 bases and the J gene end by 3 bases; junction bases not matched to a gene: 15. CDR3 bases: TGTGCCTGGAGGCCACGGCCCGAAGGACAGGGATACACCGGGGAGCTGTTTTTT. It translates to CAWRPRPEGQGYTGELFF.